The source of this T cell receptor (beta chain) is a study of T cells in Graves' hyperthyroidism and ophthalmopathy. Across the study: It was at initial diagnosis, before any treatment, that peripheral blood was collected.

Using RNA transcripts as the source, TCR beta CDR3 regions were amplified. A first-round RT-PCR of the TCR CDR3 used the HTBI primer set. TCRdb re-called the multiplex PCR reads through MiXCR, storing one row per CDR3 protein. This sample carries more than 150,000 distinct CDR3 sequences, over 15% of them seen once, and the ten largest clones take 25% to 30%. This clonotype was seen ten or more times. The ends were cut back, 4 bases at V and 6 bases at J, with 17 bases in the middle. Germline CDR1 reads SGHRS; CDR2 reads YFSETQ. The CDR3 runs 14 residues. Sequencing was done on a sample of blood. The source is a woman aged 45-65 years with Graves' hyperthyroidism. The V call is TRBV5-1, the J call TRBJ2-7; D might be TRBD1 or TRBD2, each matching 5 bases. CDR3 loop: CASSARDGPFEQYF. The CDR3 DNA is TGCGCCAGCAGCGCCCGGGACGGCCCTTTCGAGCAGTACTTC. Combining the CDR3 with reference TRBV5-1 and TRBJ2-7 gives the whole variable domain KAGVTQTPRYLIKTRGQQVTLSCSPISGHRSVSWYQQTPGQGLQFLFEYFSETQRNKGNFPGRFSGRQFSNSRSEMNVSTLELGDSALYLCASSARDGPFEQYFGPGTRLTVT.